The 31 T cell receptor beta chains given below trace back to one sample, sequenced in a study of blood T cell repertoires in COVID-19. Libraries were prepared by immunoSEQ multiplex PCR; TCRdb keeps only in-frame clonotypes and omits some of them. The table shows more than 300,000 clones, with 90% occurring only once. The sequenced material came from PBMCs or T cells enriched from blood (not recorded which). These TCRs come from a woman aged 25-40 years who had been exposed to COVID-19.

The chain couples TRBV5-4 to TRBJ2-3; 10 nucleotides match TRBD1. The CDR3 covers 15 residues. Germline CDR1 reads SGHNT; CDR2 reads YYREEE (reference sequence). V lost 5 bases and J lost 1; bases outside the gene matches: 4. CDR3 protein: CASRGQGLGTDTQYF. Here the CDR3 DNA reads TGTGCCAGCAGGGGACAGGGGTTGGGCACAGATACGCAGTATTTT. Drawing the rest from reference TRBV5-4 and TRBJ2-3, the complete variable domain is ETGVTQSPTHLIKTRGQQVTLRCSSQSGHNTVSWYQQALGQGPQFIFQYYREEENGRGNFPPRFSGLQFPNYSSELNVNALELDDSALYLCASRGQGLGTDTQYFGPGTRLTVL.

This clone was seen just once. V usage is TRBV19 and J usage is TRBJ1-6; D might be TRBD1 (6 bases). Germline V gene data show CDR1 as LNHDA and CDR2 as SQIVND (reference sequence). V dropped 9 bases and J dropped 13 bases, with 19 bases sitting between them. This CDR3 spans 13 amino acids. Here the CDR3 reads CASGGAERFPLHF. The CDR3 region has the DNA TGTGCCAGCGGGGGGGCAGAGAGATTCCCCCTCCACTTT.

This clone was detected only once. The genes are TRBV6-5 and TRBJ1-2; D not certain. The CDR3 is 15 residues long. The germline CDR1 and CDR2 sequences are MNHEY and SVGAGI. V gave up 1 base and J gave up 0 bases, with 9 bases separating them. The CDR3 region has the DNA TGTGCCAGCAGTTACTATGGCAGAACTAACTATGGCTACACCTTC. This gives the protein CASSYYGRTNYGYTF.

The J gene is TRBJ2-5, the V gene TRBV6-5, with D unresolved. Germline V CDR1 and CDR2: MNHEY, SVGAGI. The CDR3 runs to 13 residues. The ends were cut back, 4 bases at V and 13 bases at J, with 19 bases in the middle. The CDR3 is CASSFTETRPPYF. The CDR3 DNA reads TGTGCCAGCAGTTTTACAGAGACCCGCCCTCCGTACTTC.

V usage is TRBV6-2 or TRBV6-3 and J usage is TRBJ2-1; tentatively, D is TRBD2 (6 bases). The CDR3 is 13 amino acids. Germline CDR1 reads MNHEY; CDR2 reads SVGEGT. The germline V and J ends were trimmed by 6 bases and 3 bases, with 9 bases remaining between them. CDR3 bases: TGTGCCAGCAGCGTGGGGGGCTACAATGAGCAGTTCTTC. Encoded protein: CASSVGGYNEQFF.

The chain carries TRBV7-8 and TRBJ1-1; no clear D. Looked up from germline, CDR1 is SGHVS and CDR2 is FQNEAQ. The CDR3 is 12 residues long. Trimming left V 2 bases short and J 6 bases short, with 7 bases between. The chain's CDR3 is CASSLSGSEAFF. In DNA, the CDR3 is TGTGCCAGCAGCTTATCCGGGTCTGAAGCTTTCTTT.

V and J are TRBV11-2 and TRBJ2-2; TRBD1 aligns across 8 bases. This CDR3 is 19 amino acids long. Germline CDR1 is SGHAT and CDR2 is FQNNGV. V lost 5 bases to trimming and J lost 3 bases; unmatched junction nucleotides: 17. The CDR3 protein is CASSPRATPRRGHTGELFF. In DNA, the CDR3 is TGTGCCAGCAGCCCTCGAGCCACACCACGCAGGGGGCACACCGGGGAGCTGTTTTTT.

The V gene is TRBV13, the J gene TRBJ2-1, with TRBD2 identical over 7 bases. Trimming cost V 0 bases and J 3 bases; bases outside gene matches: 5. The CDR3 has 16 residues. Germline-derived CDR1 and CDR2 are PRHDT and FYEKMQ (reference sequence). The CDR3 nucleotides read TGTGCCAGCAGCTTAGGCCTTGGGGGGGACTACAATGAGCAGTTCTTC. It specifies CASSLGLGGDYNEQFF. Looking up the rest from reference TRBV13 and TRBJ2-1 gives the full variable domain: AAGVIQSPRHLIKEKRETATLKCYPIPRHDTVYWYQQGPGQDPQFLISFYEKMQSDKGSIPDRFSAQQFSDYHSELNMSSLELGDSALYFCASSLGLGGDYNEQFFGPGTRLTVL.

CDR3: CATSRVFGGQPQAFF. CDR3 bases: TGTGCCACCTCAAGGGTTTTTGGGGGACAGCCCCAAGCTTTCTTT. The chain links TRBV6-5 to TRBJ1-1; 7 nucleotides match TRBD1. The CDR3 runs to 15 residues. The V segment lost 10 bases and the J segment 9 bases; nucleotides outside the gene matches: 20. Germline-derived CDR1 and CDR2 are MNHEY and SVGAGI.

There are a few counts of this clone. This chain uses TRBV6-6 with TRBJ2-7; maybe TRBD1 (5 bases). Germline V gives CDR1 MNHNY, CDR2 SVGAGI (reference sequence). V was shortened by 0 bases and J by 1 base, with 10 bases between the two germline ends. CDR3 length: 15 residues. The CDR3 spells CASSYSSGRSYEQYF. The DNA for the CDR3 is TGTGCCAGCAGTTACTCGTCAGGGCGATCCTACGAGCAGTACTTC.

This clone was counted once. Other DNA sequences in the sample encode the same CDR3. V gene TRBV6-5 combines with J gene TRBJ1-6, with D possibly being TRBD1 (5 bases). The CDR3 spans 12 residues. V shed 6 bases and J shed 8 bases, with 8 bases lying between them. Germline V gene data show CDR1 as MNHEY and CDR2 as SVGAGI. The CDR3 DNA reads as TGTGCCAGCAGGGGGGGGGATTCACCCCTCCACTTT. As protein: CASRGGDSPLHF.

The J gene is TRBJ1-2, the V gene TRBV6-5, with TRBD1 identical over 8 bases. The CDR3 runs to 13 residues. After removal of 5 bases from V and 6 bases from J, the junction contained 5 bases not matched to a gene. Germline CDR1 reads MNHEY; CDR2 reads SVGAGI. The CDR3 DNA is TGTGCCAGCAGTCACAGGGGGGCGGATGGCTACACCTTC. It yields the protein CASSHRGADGYTF.

This clone has just one count. The J gene is TRBJ1-1, the V gene TRBV27, with D perhaps matching TRBD1 (6 bases). Germline CDR1 is MNHEY and CDR2 is SMNVEV (reference sequence). V was clipped by 5 bases and J by 5 bases, with 15 bases between them. The CDR3 spans 14 residues. This CDR3 is CASSIAQGWTEAFF. The CDR3 DNA sequence: TGTGCCAGCAGTATCGCTCAGGGGTGGACTGAAGCTTTCTTT.

CDR3 in DNA: TGCGCCAGCAGCTTACCGACAGCTGGGGCCAACGTCCTGACTTTC. Protein: CASSLPTAGANVLTF. The J gene is TRBJ2-6, the V gene TRBV5-1, with a tentative D call TRBD1 (5 bases). V was cut by 2 bases and J by 2 bases, with 8 bases left in between. Germline values: CDR1 SGHRS, CDR2 YFSETQ. The CDR3 length is 15 residues.

CDR3 nucleotide sequence: TGTGCCAGCAGTTCCCGATCTCCGGGGGAGACCCAGTACTTC. This sequence encodes CASSSRSPGETQYF. The chain is built from TRBV6-2 or TRBV6-3 and TRBJ2-5; D is possibly TRBD2 (5 bases). The CDR3 runs to 14 residues. V was trimmed by 4 bases and J by 5 bases, leaving 14 bases between them. Germline CDR1 reads MNHEY; CDR2 reads SVGEGT.

The chain uses TRBV1 and TRBJ1-2; the table gives TRBD1 as D, unverified against the DNA. TRBV1 is labeled a pseudogene. This CDR3 has 14 residues. The CDR3 loop is CTSSQGTGLYGYTF. The CDR3 DNA reads as TGCACCAGCAGCCAAGGGACAGGCCTCTATGGCTACACCTTC.

This clone was seen a single time. The DNA of the CDR3 is TGTGCCAGCAGCCAGGAGTATAATTCACCCCTCCACTTT. This codes for CASSQEYNSPLHF. V usage is TRBV4-2 and J usage is TRBJ1-6; D is unresolved. CDR3 length: 13 amino acids. Germline CDR1 and CDR2: LGHNA and YNFKEQ. The germline V and J ends were trimmed by 3 bases and 4 bases, with 4 bases remaining between them.

This chain links TRBV5-1 with TRBJ1-1; the match to TRBD1 covers 10 bases. J lost 3 bases, V lost 3 bases, and 5 bases had no gene match. Germline CDR1 is SGHRS and CDR2 is YFSETQ. The CDR3 totals 15 residues. The CDR3 reads CASSSDRGLYTEAFF. The CDR3 nucleotides are TGCGCCAGCAGCTCTGACAGGGGGCTCTACACTGAAGCTTTCTTT.

The chain combines TRBV5-4 with TRBJ1-2, with 7 nucleotides matching TRBD1. The CDR3 contains 15 residues. V lost 4 bases, J lost 4 bases, and 10 bases stayed unmatched. Germline V gene sequence: CDR1 SGHNT, CDR2 YYREEE (reference sequence). CDR3 residues: CASSPGTDLSYGYTF. In DNA, the CDR3 is TGTGCCAGCAGCCCCGGGACAGATCTGAGCTATGGCTACACCTTC.

Of note for this clone: The identical CDR3 is also encoded by other nucleotide sequences in the sample. The J gene is TRBJ2-3, the V gene TRBV9; the D is unclear. The CDR3 has 12 amino acids. Germline V gene data show CDR1 as SGDLS and CDR2 as YYNGEE. Trimming left V 0 bases short and J 6 bases short, with 5 bases between. This CDR3 is CASSVVSDTQYF. In DNA, the CDR3 is TGTGCCAGCAGCGTAGTTTCTGATACGCAGTATTTT.

This clone turned up a few times. The rearrangement uses TRBV27 and TRBJ1-1; D is unclear. The CDR3 contains 14 residues. V shed 6 bases and J shed 4 bases, with 15 bases lying between them. Germline V gene lookup returns CDR1 MNHEY and CDR2 SMNVEV (reference sequence). CDR3 nucleotide sequence: TGTGCCAGCAGCAGTCGGGGTTGGGGCACTGAAGCTTTCTTT. This codes for CASSSRGWGTEAFF.

The V call is TRBV11-2, the J call TRBJ1-2, with 12 bases aligning to TRBD1. V gave up 4 bases and J gave up 8 bases; unmatched junction bases: 8. Germline assignment: CDR1 SGHAT and CDR2 FQNNGV. The CDR3 runs to 15 residues. The CDR3 DNA is TGTGCCAGCAGCTCTCCGGGACAGGGGGCAAGGGGCTACACCTTC. This codes for CASSSPGQGARGYTF.

The chain combines TRBV11-2 with TRBJ1-1; D is ambiguous. The CDR3 covers 12 residues. V shed 6 bases and J shed 0 bases, with 5 bases lying between them. Germline loops: CDR1 SGHAT, CDR2 FQNNGV. This chain's CDR3 is CASRIVNTEAFF. CDR3 DNA sequence: TGTGCCAGCAGGATAGTGAACACTGAAGCTTTCTTT. The variable domain in full, with the rest retrieved from reference TRBV11-2 and TRBJ1-1, is EAGVAQSPRYKIIEKRQSVAFWCNPISGHATLYWYQQILGQGPKLLIQFQNNGVVDDSQLPKDRFSAERLKGVDSTLKIQPAKLEDSAVYLCASRIVNTEAFFGQGTRLTVV.

The rearrangement uses TRBV4-2 and TRBJ1-1; TRBD1 is a possible D gene (6 bases). The germline CDR1 and CDR2 sequences are LGHNA and YNFKEQ. The CDR3 is made up of 15 amino acids. Trimming removed 0 bases at V and 5 bases at J, with 13 bases between. CDR3 sequence (DNA): TGTGCCAGCAGCCAAGAGGGGGCAACCTTTACTGAAGCTTTCTTT. It yields the protein CASSQEGATFTEAFF.

V usage is TRBV15 and J usage is TRBJ1-1; 10 bases are a match to TRBD1. Germline V gives CDR1 LNHNV, CDR2 YYDKDF (reference sequence). CDR3 length: 18 amino acids. Unmatched junction bases numbered 10, after V lost 3 bases and J lost 0 bases. This chain's CDR3 is CATSRGWGDRGLNTEAFF. For the CDR3, the DNA is TGTGCCACCAGCAGGGGATGGGGGGACAGGGGATTGAACACTGAAGCTTTCTTT.

The J gene is TRBJ1-2, the V gene TRBV10-1; D gene uncertain. This CDR3 has 14 amino acids. V lost 0 bases and J lost 8, with 13 bases in between. Germline V gene sequence: CDR1 WNHNN, CDR2 SYGVQD (reference sequence). CDR3 loop: CASSESKRVVGYTF. The DNA of the CDR3 is TGCGCCAGCAGTGAGTCGAAGAGGGTTGTCGGCTACACCTTC.

This rearrangement joins TRBV6-5 to TRBJ1-5, with D unclear. Germline V gene sequence: CDR1 MNHEY, CDR2 SVGAGI. The length of the CDR3 is 14 residues. V was pared by 4 bases and J by 7 bases, with 14 bases between. CDR3 sequence: CASSSDSDRQPQHF. For the CDR3, the DNA is TGTGCCAGCAGTTCTGACTCGGATCGACAGCCCCAGCATTTT.

The chain employs TRBV6-5 and TRBJ1-2, with 7 bases matching TRBD1. CDR1 is MNHEY, CDR2 SVGAGI, per germline. V shed 6 bases, J shed 4 bases, and the junction held 5 bases outside the gene matches. This CDR3 has 13 residues. The CDR3 DNA follows: TGTGCCAGCAGGTCGGACAGGAGCTATGGCTACACCTTC. Translation: CASRSDRSYGYTF.

The chain recombines TRBV7-9 with TRBJ1-2; the D is unclear. CDR1 and CDR2 (germline): SEHNR, FQNEAQ (reference sequence). The ends were cut back, 3 bases at V and 5 bases at J, with 10 bases in the middle. The CDR3 length is 13 residues. The CDR3 region has the DNA TGTGCCAGCAGCTTCAGAGGGTTTTATGGCTACACCTTC. Its translation is CASSFRGFYGYTF.

Only a few counts were recorded for this clone. This chain connects TRBV7-9 to TRBJ1-1; D is ambiguous. This CDR3 has 14 residues. The V end was cut by 4 bases, the J end by 1 base, with 10 bases between. The V gene's germline CDR1 is SEHNR and CDR2 FQNEAQ (reference sequence). The DNA for the CDR3 is TGTGCCAGCAGCTCCCCAGAGGGGAACACTGAAGCTTTCTTT. It encodes CASSSPEGNTEAFF. Combining the CDR3 with reference TRBV7-9 and TRBJ1-1 gives the whole variable domain DTGVSQNPRHKITKRGQNVTFRCDPISEHNRLYWYRQTLGQGPEFLTYFQNEAQLEKSRLLSDRFSAERPKGSFSTLEIQRTEQGDSAMYLCASSSPEGNTEAFFGQGTRLTVV.

The V call is TRBV6-5, the J call TRBJ1-1; 8 bases fit TRBD1. The CDR3 has 16 residues. Germline-derived CDR1 and CDR2 are MNHEY and SVGAGI. Trimming cost V 4 bases and J 5 bases; bases outside gene matches: 12. The CDR3 coding sequence is TGTGCCAGCAGTTTTGGTGACAGGGGAGGTATTACTGAAGCTTTCTTT. Translating gives CASSFGDRGGITEAFF.